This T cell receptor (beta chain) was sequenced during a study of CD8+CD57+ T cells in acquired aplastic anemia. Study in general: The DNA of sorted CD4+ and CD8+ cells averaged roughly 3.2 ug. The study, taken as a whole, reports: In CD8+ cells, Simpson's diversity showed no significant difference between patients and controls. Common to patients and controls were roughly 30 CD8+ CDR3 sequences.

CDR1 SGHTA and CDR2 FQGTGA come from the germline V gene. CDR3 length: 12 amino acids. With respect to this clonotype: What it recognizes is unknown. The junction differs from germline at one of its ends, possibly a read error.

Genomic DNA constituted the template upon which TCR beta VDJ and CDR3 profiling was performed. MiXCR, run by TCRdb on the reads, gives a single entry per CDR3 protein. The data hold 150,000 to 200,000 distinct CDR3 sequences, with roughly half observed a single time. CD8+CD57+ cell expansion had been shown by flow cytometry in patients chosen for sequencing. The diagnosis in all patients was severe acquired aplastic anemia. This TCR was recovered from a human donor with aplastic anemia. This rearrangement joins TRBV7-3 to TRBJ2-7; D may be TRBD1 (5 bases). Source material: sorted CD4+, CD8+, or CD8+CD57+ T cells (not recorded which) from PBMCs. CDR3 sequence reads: CAGSFQGQEQYF. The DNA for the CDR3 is TGTGCCGGCAGCTTTCAGGGCCAAGAGCAGTACTTC. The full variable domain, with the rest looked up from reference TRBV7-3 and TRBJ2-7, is GAGVSQTPSNKVTEKGKYVELRCDPISGHTALYWYRQSLGQGPEFLIYFQGTGAADDSGLPNDRFFAVRPEGSVSTLKIQRTERGDSAVYLCAGSFQGQEQYFGPGTRLTVT.